A single sample gave rise to the 18 T cell receptor beta chains below, sequenced in a study of T cell clonality in common variable immunodeficiency (dated by TCRdb to about 2015). The library was produced with the immunoSEQ multiplex PCR assay. Entries here come from immuneACCESS through TCRdb and include only in-frame sequences with V and J called. Some clones fail to appear in such tables; in the studies checked, an unresolved V gene covers under half of the shortfall, and the cause of the remainder is unknown. In this sample the table shows 40,000 to 65,000 clones, and no singletons are among them. The ten most abundant clones make up about 1.8% of the sample. The sequenced material came from peripheral blood mononuclear cells. All receptors come from a person aged 18-70 years in good health.

This clone has a count of ten or more. The CDR3 goes on 3 residues after the read ends, and that part is filled in from the germline J gene. J is TRBJ2-5 and V is TRBV20-1; TRBD2 matches at 10 bases. The ends lost 2 bases at V and 5 bases at J; junction bases unmatched: 8. The V gene's germline CDR1 is DFQATT and CDR2 SNEGSKA (reference sequence). The CDR3 is 15 amino acids. The CDR3 is CSARPSGGEMETQYF. Incomplete CDR3 DNA: TGCAGTGCTAGACCCAGCGGGGGGGAAATGGAGACC.

A remark on this clone: The read is 3 residues too short to cover the CDR3 end, so that end is filled in from the germline J gene. The V and J genes are TRBV18 and TRBJ1-1; TRBD1 matches 7 bases. V lost 5 bases and J lost 2; bases outside the gene matches: 8. The CDR3 sequence is 15 residues long. Germline loops: CDR1 KGHSH, CDR2 LQKENI. Partial CDR3 DNA: TGTGCCAGCTCAGTCGGGACAGCGGCAAACACTGAA. Protein: CASSVGTAANTE. The entire CDR3 is CASSVGTAANTEAFF. Drawing the rest from reference TRBV18 and TRBJ1-1, the complete variable domain is NAGVMQNPRHLVRRRGQEARLRCSPMKGHSHVYWYRQLPEEGLKFMVYLQKENIIDESGMPKERFSAEFPKEGPSILRIQQVVRGDSAAYFCASSVGTAANTEAFFGQGTRLTVV.

This clone occurred many times. The sequenced fragment ends 3 residues before the CDR3 boundary, so the rest is inferred from the germline J gene. This chain connects TRBV6-1 to TRBJ2-3, with unresolved D. The ends were cut back, 1 base at V and 3 bases at J, with 5 bases in the middle. CDR3 length: 13 amino acids. Germline V gives CDR1 MNHNS, CDR2 SASEGT. The CDR3 DNA, read in part, is TGTGCCAGCAGTGAAGTCCCTACAGATACG. It encodes CASSEVPTDT. The entire CDR3 sequence reads CASSEVPTDTQYF.

There are many counts of this clone. With the read ending 3 residues before the CDR3 end, the germline J gene is used to fill in that end. The chain is built from TRBV30 and TRBJ1-1, with TRBD1 matching over 8 bases. CDR1 and CDR2 from the germline V gene are GTSNPN and SVGIG (reference sequence). The ends lost 5 bases at V and 5 bases at J; junction bases unmatched: 19. The CDR3 consists of 17 residues. The sequenced CDR3 bases are TGTGCCTGGGGCCAAGGGGCCCCAGGGGGCGCATGTACTGAA. Translated, it gives CAWGQGAPGGACTE. The CDR3 in full is CAWGQGAPGGACTEAFF.

There are many counts of this clone. The read comes to an end 3 residues before the CDR3 does, leaving the germline J gene to fill in the end. The rearrangement joins TRBV20-1 to TRBJ2-2; 7 bases map to TRBD2. Germline values: CDR1 DFQATT, CDR2 SNEGSKA (reference sequence). The CDR3 sequence is 16 residues long. CDR3 loop: CSAKSGTDSYNSPLFF. CDR3 DNA, as far as it was read: TGCAGTGCAAAGAGCGGGACCGACTCCTATAATTCACCG.

This clone was seen repeatedly, ten times or more. The read stops 3 residues short of the end of the CDR3; the missing end is completed from the germline J gene. The chain couples TRBV20-1 to TRBJ1-5; 8 bases are a match to TRBD1. CDR3 length: 13 residues. The germline gives CDR1 DFQATT, CDR2 SNEGSKA (reference sequence). V lost 3 bases, J lost 9 bases, and 7 bases stayed unmatched. This CDR3 reads CSARDRVGAPQHF. The covered CDR3 bases are TGCAGTGCTAGGGACAGGGTCGGGGCGCCC.

This clone was counted only a few times. The read gets to within 3 residues of the CDR3 end, and the germline J gene fills in the rest. J is TRBJ2-3 and V is TRBV7-9; no clear D gene. Per germline, CDR1 SEHNR and CDR2 FQNEAQ (reference sequence). The CDR3 runs 13 residues. CDR3 bases read: TGTGCCAGCAGCTTTAGTCTCAAAGAGACG. Protein sequence: CASSFSLKET. In full, the CDR3 reads CASSFSLKETQYF.

This clone qualifies as medium-sized. One end of the junction does not line up with germline, which may come from a read error. The missing CDR3 end, 3 residues past where the read stops, is filled in from the germline J gene. The chain couples TRBV4-2 to TRBJ2-4, with 10 bases aligning to TRBD1. Germline CDR1 LGHNA, CDR2 YNFKEQ. The CDR3 extends over 15 amino acids. Partial CDR3 DNA: TGCGCCAGCAGCCGTACCGGACAGGGGGGAGACATT. It yields the protein CASSRTGQGGDI. From start to end, the CDR3 is CASSRTGQGGDIQYF.

In this sample, this clone turned up many times. The read terminates 3 residues ahead of where the CDR3 ends, so the germline J gene completes it. The rearrangement links TRBV7-2 to TRBJ2-5; possible D gene TRBD2, 5 bases. With 4 bases removed from V and 7 bases from J, the gap between germline ends came to 13 bases. The CDR3 is made up of 13 amino acids. CDR1 is SGHTA and CDR2 is FQGNSA in the germline V gene. The covered CDR3 bases are TGTGCCAGCAGCTCTCCGAACGAGGGGACC. Translating gives CASSSPNEGT. The whole CDR3 sequence reads CASSSPNEGTQYF.

This clone was observed many times. The read comes to an end 3 residues before the CDR3 does, leaving the germline J gene to fill in the end. The V gene is TRBV5-6, the J gene TRBJ2-5; the D is unclear. The germline V gene has CDR1 SGHDT and CDR2 YYEEEE. The CDR3 runs to 14 residues. V lost 1 base, J lost 5 bases, and 12 bases lay in between. CDR3 DNA, as far as it was read: TGTGCCAGCAGCTTGTTTACGGGTATTGAGACC. Translating gives CASSLFTGIET. The whole CDR3 protein is CASSLFTGIETQYF.

This clone was observed a few times. This CDR3 is CASSPWTSNNDYTF. The covered CDR3 bases are TGTGCCAGCAGCCCTTGGACTAGCAACAATGAC. The chain combines TRBV7-9 with TRBJ1-2; D unresolved. The sequenced fragment ends 3 residues before the CDR3 boundary, so the rest is inferred from the germline J gene. CDR1 is SEHNR, CDR2 FQNEAQ, per germline (reference sequence). CDR3 size: 14 residues.

The sample holds many counts of this clone. The CDR3 extends 3 residues past the end of the read, so its final part is completed from the germline J gene. The V gene is TRBV4-1, the J gene TRBJ2-7, with D perhaps TRBD2 (5 bases). The CDR3 covers 18 residues. The V and J ends lost 3 bases and 1 base respectively, with 22 bases between them. Germline CDR1 is MGHRA and CDR2 is YSYEKL. CDR3 loop: CASSHGYDERLPSYEQYF. The CDR3 DNA, read in part, is TGCGCCAGCAGCCATGGGTACGACGAGCGGCTCCCTTCCTACGAG.

In this sample, this clone turned up a few times. The read is 3 residues too short to cover the CDR3 end, so that end is filled in from the germline J gene. The chain has TRBV18 and TRBJ1-1; TRBD1 might be the D (6 bases). The CDR3 consists of 14 residues. CDR1 is KGHSH, CDR2 LQKENI, per germline. Here the CDR3 reads CASSRSLGAPGAFF. CDR3 DNA (partial): TGTGCCAGCTCACGAAGCCTGGGGGCGCCTGGG. The complete variable domain, with remaining parts taken from reference TRBV18 and TRBJ1-1, reads NAGVMQNPRHLVRRRGQEARLRCSPMKGHSHVYWYRQLPEEGLKFMVYLQKENIIDESGMPKERFSAEFPKEGPSILRIQQVVRGDSAAYFCASSRSLGAPGAFFGQGTRLTVV.

This clone was seen more than once but under ten times. The CDR3 extends 3 residues past the end of the read, so its final part is completed from the germline J gene. This chain joins TRBV6-1 and TRBJ2-2; no clear D gene. This CDR3 is built from 15 residues. CDR1 MNHNS and CDR2 SASEGT come from the germline V gene. The DNA read from the CDR3 is TGTGCCAGCAGTGATGGTTCGGTTTATGGTGAAAAG. As protein: CASSDGSVYGEK. From start to end, the CDR3 is CASSDGSVYGEKLFF.

The sample holds a few counts of this clone. The read stops 3 residues short of the end of the CDR3; the missing end is completed from the germline J gene. The chain is built from TRBV29-1 and TRBJ1-3; the D is unclear. The V gene lost 7 bases and the J gene lost 4 bases, with 8 bases spanning the gap. The germline CDR1 and CDR2 sequences are SQVTM and ANQGSEA. This CDR3 spans 11 amino acids. The CDR3 here is CSGTGGNTIYF. The CDR3 bases that were read are TGCAGCGGGACGGGGGGAAACACC.

The table lists this clone with many counts. The CDR3 is cut off 3 residues early in the read; its end comes from the germline J gene. The chain couples TRBV6-2 or TRBV6-3 to TRBJ2-3; perhaps TRBD2 as D (5 bases). Germline V gene data show CDR1 as MNHEY and CDR2 as SVGEGT. The CDR3 covers 14 residues. The CDR3 is CASIFSPHGETQYF. The CDR3 DNA, read in part, is TGTGCCAGCATTTTCTCTCCCCACGGGGAGACG.

In this sample, this clone turned up many times. The read ends 3 residues early relative to the CDR3; the germline J gene fills the gap. The rearrangement joins TRBV6-4 to TRBJ2-3; D is possibly TRBD2 (5 bases). Germline CDR1 is MRHNA and CDR2 is SNTAGT. The CDR3 loop spans 20 amino acids. Trimming took off 2 bases at V and 5 bases at J, with 29 bases between the two ends. Here the CDR3 reads CASSDDGQRSAFIGVDTQYF. The CDR3 DNA, read in part, is TGTGCCAGCAGTGACGACGGCCAGCGGAGTGCCTTCATTGGGGTAGATACG.

This clone was observed at least ten times. The read is 3 residues too short to cover the CDR3 end, so that end is filled in from the germline J gene. The chain couples TRBV5-1 to TRBJ2-1; D uncertain. The CDR3 has 12 residues. V was trimmed by 0 bases and J by 8 bases, leaving 6 bases between them. Germline CDR1 SGHRS, CDR2 YFSETQ. The DNA read from the CDR3 is TGCGCCAGCAGCTTGGAGGGTTATGAG. Translating it yields CASSLEGYE. The full CDR3 protein reads CASSLEGYEQFF.